This T cell receptor beta chain is from a study of shared clonotypes between healthy human individuals. The germline gives CDR1 GTSNPN, CDR2 SVGIG (reference sequence). V lost 0 bases to trimming and J lost 7 bases; unmatched junction nucleotides: 8. The CDR3 is 15 residues long. Measured with immunoSEQ multiplex PCR; TCRdb has only the in-frame clones, and not every one. The repertoire has some 2,500,000 clones, approximately 93% of them found once; the top ten carry more than 0.35%. This TCR derives from a man between 18 and 35 years old in good health. Some clones in this sample may be carry-over from other donors' samples. Sequenced material: naive CD4+ T cells from PBMCs. Subset: CD45RA+ positively selected. This chain connects TRBV30 to TRBJ2-7; 11 nucleotides match TRBD2. The CDR3 reads CAWSVSGRATREQYF. CDR3 nucleotide sequence: TGTGCCTGGAGTGTTAGCGGGAGGGCCACGAGAGAGCAGTACTTC.